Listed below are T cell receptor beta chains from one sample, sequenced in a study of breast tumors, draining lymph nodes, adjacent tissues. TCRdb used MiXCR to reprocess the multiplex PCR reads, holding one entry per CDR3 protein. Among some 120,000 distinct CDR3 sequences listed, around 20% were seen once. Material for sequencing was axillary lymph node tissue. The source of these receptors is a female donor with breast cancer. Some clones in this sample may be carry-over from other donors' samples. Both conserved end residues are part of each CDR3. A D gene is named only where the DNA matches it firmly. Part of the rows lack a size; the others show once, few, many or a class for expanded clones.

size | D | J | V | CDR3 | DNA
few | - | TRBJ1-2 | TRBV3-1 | CASSPEVNYGYTF | TGTGCCAGCAGCCCAGAAGTTAACTATGGCTACACCTTC
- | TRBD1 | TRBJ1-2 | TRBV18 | CASSAGQGSRDGYTF | TGTGCCAGCTCAGCCGGACAGGGGTCAAGGGATGGCTACACCTTC
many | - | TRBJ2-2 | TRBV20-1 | CSAREAGDTGELFF | TGCAGTGCTAGAGAGGCAGGGGACACCGGGGAGCTGTTTTTT
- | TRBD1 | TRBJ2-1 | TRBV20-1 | CSATFRGQGSNEQFF | TGCAGTGCTACTTTTAGGGGACAGGGCTCCAATGAGCAGTTCTTC
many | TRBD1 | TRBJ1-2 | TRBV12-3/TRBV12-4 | CASSLGGQGASGYTF | TGTGCCAGCAGTTTAGGGGGACAGGGGGCCTCTGGCTACACCTTC
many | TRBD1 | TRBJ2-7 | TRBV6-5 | CASSTGEYEQYF | TGTGCCAGCAGCACAGGGGAATACGAGCAGTACTTC
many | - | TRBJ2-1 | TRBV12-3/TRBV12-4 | CASRTGTPLNEQFF | TGTGCCAGCAGGACCGGGACCCCCTTGAATGAGCAGTTCTTC
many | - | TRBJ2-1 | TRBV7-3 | CASSLSTLNEQFF | TGTGCCAGCAGCTTGTCCACACTCAATGAGCAGTTCTTC
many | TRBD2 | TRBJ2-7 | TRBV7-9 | CASSPRTSGSHEQYF | TGTGCCAGCAGCCCCAGGACTAGCGGGAGCCACGAGCAGTACTTC
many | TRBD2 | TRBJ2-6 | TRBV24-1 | CATSETSGTSGANVLTF | TGTGCCACCAGTGAGACTAGCGGGACCTCTGGGGCCAACGTCCTGACTTTC
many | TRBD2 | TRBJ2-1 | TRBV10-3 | CAITKRGGNPREQFF | TGTGCCATCACGAAGAGGGGAGGGAATCCTAGAGAGCAGTTCTTC
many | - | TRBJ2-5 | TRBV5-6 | CASSLPPGAVGETQYF | TGTGCCAGCAGCTTGCCCCCGGGGGCGGTAGGAGAGACCCAGTACTTC
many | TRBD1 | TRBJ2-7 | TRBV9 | CASSVSDRASREQYF | TGTGCCAGCAGCGTAAGTGACAGGGCATCGAGGGAGCAGTACTTC
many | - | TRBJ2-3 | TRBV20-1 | CSAREKGSGTDTQYF | TGCAGTGCTAGAGAAAAGGGTAGTGGCACAGATACGCAGTATTTT
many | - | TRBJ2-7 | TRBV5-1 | CASSSRTAGSYEQYF | TGCGCCAGCAGCTCCCGGACGGCGGGGTCCTACGAGCAGTACTTC
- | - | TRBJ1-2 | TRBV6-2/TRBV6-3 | CTSSLRDYGYTF | TGTACCAGCAGCTTGCGGGACTATGGCTACACCTTC
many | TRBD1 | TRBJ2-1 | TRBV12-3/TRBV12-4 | CASSLTGGDYNEQFF | TGTGCCAGCAGTTTGACAGGGGGTGACTACAATGAGCAGTTCTTC
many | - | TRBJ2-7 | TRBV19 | CASSIAGRPQYEQYF | TGTGCCAGTAGTATCGCGGGACGGCCCCAATACGAGCAGTACTTC
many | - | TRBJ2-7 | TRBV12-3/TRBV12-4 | CASSLGQGSEQYF | TGTGCCAGCAGTTTGGGGCAGGGGTCCGAGCAGTACTTC
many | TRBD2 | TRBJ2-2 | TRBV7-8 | CASKGREYTGELFF | TGTGCCAGCAAGGGGCGGGAGTACACCGGGGAGCTGTTTTTT
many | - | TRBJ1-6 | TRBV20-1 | CSARDPRDSPLHF | TGCAGTGCTAGAGATCCAAGGGATTCACCCCTCCACTTT
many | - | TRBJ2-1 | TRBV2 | CASSDQLNNEQFF | TGTGCCAGCAGTGATCAACTAAACAATGAGCAGTTCTTC
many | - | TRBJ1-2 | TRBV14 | CASSLIPREHGYTF | TGTGCCAGCAGTCTAATTCCTCGGGAGCATGGCTACACCTTC
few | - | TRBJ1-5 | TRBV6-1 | CASSERWGGGNQPQHF | TGTGCCAGCAGTGAACGCTGGGGGGGGGGCAATCAGCCCCAGCATTTT
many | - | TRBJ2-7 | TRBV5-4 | CASSLDSAGYEQYF | TGTGCCAGCAGCTTGGATAGCGCCGGCTACGAGCAGTACTTC
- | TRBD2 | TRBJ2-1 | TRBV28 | CASTDVAGGVKIYNEQFF | TGTGCCAGCACAGACGTAGCGGGAGGGGTAAAAATCTACAATGAGCAGTTCTTC
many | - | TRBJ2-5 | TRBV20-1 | CSARDTQGPPETQYF | TGCAGTGCTAGAGACACTCAGGGGCCCCCAGAGACCCAGTACTTC
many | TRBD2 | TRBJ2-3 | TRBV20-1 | CSACLAGGDTQYF | TGCAGTGCTTGCCTAGCGGGAGGAGATACGCAGTATTTT
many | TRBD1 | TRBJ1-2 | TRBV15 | CATSSDRGNYGYTF | TGTGCCACCAGCAGCGACAGGGGGAACTATGGCTACACCTTC
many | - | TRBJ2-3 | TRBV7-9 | CASSLDTDTQYF | TGTGCCAGCAGCTTAGACACAGATACGCAGTATTTT
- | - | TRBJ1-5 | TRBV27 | CASSFNLGGQPQHF | TGTGCCAGCAGTTTCAACCTGGGGGGTCAGCCCCAGCATTTT
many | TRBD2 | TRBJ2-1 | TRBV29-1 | CSAGTTLGNEQFF | TGCAGCGCGGGGACTACCCTTGGGAATGAGCAGTTCTTC
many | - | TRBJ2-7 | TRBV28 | CASSYSSLGVYEQYF | TGTGCCAGCAGCTATTCGTCTCTCGGGGTCTACGAGCAGTACTTC
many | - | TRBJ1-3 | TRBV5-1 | CASSAGGNTIYF | TGCGCCAGCAGCGCAGGGGGAAACACCATATATTTT
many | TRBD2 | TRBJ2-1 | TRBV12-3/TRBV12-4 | CASSSHSGRAMNNEQFF | TGTGCCAGCAGTTCACATAGCGGGAGGGCAATGAACAATGAGCAGTTCTTC
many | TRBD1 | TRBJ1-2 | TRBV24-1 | CATTAGQAYGYTF | TGTGCCACCACCGCTGGACAGGCCTATGGCTACACCTTC
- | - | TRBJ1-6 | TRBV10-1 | CASSGSYGAPLRF | TGCGCCAGCAGTGGGTCGTACGGAGCACCCCTCCGCTTT
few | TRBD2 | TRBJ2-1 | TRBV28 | CASSDETSGSSDEQFF | TGTGCCAGCAGCGACGAAACTAGCGGGAGTTCTGATGAGCAGTTCTTC
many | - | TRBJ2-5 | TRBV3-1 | CASSQLETQYF | TGTGCCAGCAGCCAATTAGAGACCCAGTACTTC
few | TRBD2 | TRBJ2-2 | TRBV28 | CASANGGVTGLNTGELFF | TGTGCCAGCGCAAATGGGGGAGTTACGGGACTAAACACCGGGGAGCTGTTTTTT
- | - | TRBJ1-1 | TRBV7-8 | CASSLGVLAFEAFF | TGTGCCAGCAGCTTAGGGGTTCTGGCATTTGAAGCTTTCTTT
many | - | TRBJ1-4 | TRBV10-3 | CAISESAGANEKLFF | TGTGCCATCAGTGAGTCGGCAGGGGCTAATGAAAAACTGTTTTTT
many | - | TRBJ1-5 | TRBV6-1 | CASSEAGQPQHF | TGTGCCAGCAGTGAAGCAGGGCAGCCCCAGCATTTT
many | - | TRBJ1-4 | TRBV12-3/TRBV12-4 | CASRVGTNEKLFF | TGTGCCAGCCGGGTTGGAACTAATGAAAAACTGTTTTTT
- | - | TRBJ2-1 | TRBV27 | CASSLSSERMQFF | TGTGCCAGCAGTTTATCGTCTGAGAGGATGCAGTTCTTC
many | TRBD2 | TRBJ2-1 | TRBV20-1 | CSAPTSGLSYNEQFF | TGCAGTGCTCCGACTAGCGGGCTTTCCTACAATGAGCAGTTCTTC
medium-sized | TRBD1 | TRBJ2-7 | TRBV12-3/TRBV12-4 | CASRRTGLEYEQYF | TGTGCCAGCAGGAGGACAGGGCTAGAGTACGAGCAGTACTTC
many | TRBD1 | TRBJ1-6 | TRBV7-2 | CASSPEDRGGNSPLHF | TGTGCCAGCAGCCCGGAAGACAGGGGAGGGAATTCACCCCTCCACTTT
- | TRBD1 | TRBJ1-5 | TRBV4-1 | CASSQELTGRNQPQHF | TGCGCCAGCAGCCAAGAATTGACAGGGCGCAATCAGCCCCAGCATTTT
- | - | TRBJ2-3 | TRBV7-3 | CASRLEGTDTRYF | TGTGCCAGCAGGTTAGAGGGTACGGATACGCGGTATTTT
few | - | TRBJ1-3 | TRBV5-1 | CASSLSGAASGNTIYF | TGCGCCAGCAGCTTAAGTGGGGCCGCCTCTGGAAACACCATATATTTT
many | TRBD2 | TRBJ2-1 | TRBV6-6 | CASSRLAGDNEQFF | TGTGCCAGCAGCCGACTAGCGGGGGACAATGAGCAGTTCTTC
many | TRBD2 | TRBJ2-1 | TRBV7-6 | CASSLGPRREGGEQFF | TGTGCCAGCAGCTTAGGCCCCCGGCGGGAGGGTGGAGAGCAGTTCTTC
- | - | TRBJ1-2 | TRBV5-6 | CASSWRGRANYGSTF | TGTGCCAGCAGCTGGAGGGGCAGAGCTAACTATGGCTCCACCTTC
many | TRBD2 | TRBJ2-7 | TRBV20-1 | CSARVAASGSYEQYF | TGCAGTGCTAGAGTAGCCGCTAGCGGCTCCTACGAGCAGTACTTC